This T cell receptor beta chain was profiled in a study of regulatory T cells in long-lasting Graves disease. Study-level information: Duration of antithyroid drug therapy among newly diagnosed Graves' patients was under 3 months.

Germline CDR1 reads SGHTA; CDR2 reads FQGTGA. The V and J ends lost 5 bases and 3 bases, in that order; junction bases with no gene match: 8. The CDR3 has 15 amino acids. Combining iRepertoire HTBI primers with Arm-PCR of CDR3 regions, the authors built TCR beta libraries. TCRdb recomputed calls from the multiplex PCR reads with MiXCR, one row per CDR3 protein. The table records about 200,000 distinct CDR3 sequences, around 18% of them present only once. Time point described: newly diagnosed GD, antithyroid drugs for less than 3 months. From PBMCs, RNA was extracted and then used to make the TCR library. American Thyroid Association guidelines were used to diagnose Graves' disease.

The sequence derives from a female donor with Graves disease. This rearrangement joins TRBV7-3 to TRBJ2-7; 9 bases fit TRBD1. Here the sequenced sample was peripheral blood mononuclear cells (PBMCs), taken at new diagnosis, from a patient treated with antithyroid drugs. The CDR3 DNA sequence: TGTGCCAGCAGCCCACAGGGGACAGGGATCTACGAGCAGTACTTC. Its protein product is CASSPQGTGIYEQYF. The full variable domain, in which reference TRBV7-3 and TRBJ2-7 provide the parts outside the CDR3, is GAGVSQTPSNKVTEKGKYVELRCDPISGHTALYWYRQSLGQGPEFLIYFQGTGAADDSGLPNDRFFAVRPEGSVSTLKIQRTERGDSAVYLCASSPQGTGIYEQYFGPGTRLTVT.